Reported below is one T cell receptor beta chain. This clonotype was found a few times. Its target antigen remains unknown. No much larger clone exists at a distance of one base, and base qualities are not known. Sequencing was carried out with an Illumina MiSeq. The raw public reads went through TCRdb reprocessing: fastp at Q25, MiXCR clone calling, in-frame beta chains kept. Each CDR3 protein appears once, grouped with its most common genes and DNA. This sample lists tens of thousands of distinct CDR3 sequences; roughly half were detected once. More than 2% of the sample is taken by the ten largest. These data originate in a study of type 1 regulatory T cells (dated by TCRdb to about 2021). Background on the whole study: An in vitro protocol by which a Tr1-enriched, alloantigen-specific CD4 T cell product named T-allo10 was generated was characterized in the study. T-allo10 was being tested clinically in patients with hematological malignancies who were undergoing allogeneic hematopoietic stem cell transplantation.

From its cysteine to its phenylalanine, the CDR3 spans 16 amino acids. This entry keeps only the CDR3 DNA: 48 bases, framed from base 1. Reading the germline V gene gives CDR1 SGHRS and CDR2 YFSETQ. Germline trimming amounts to 4 bases on V and 0 bases on J, with 7 as the count of junction bases outside the gene matches. General conclusions and limits of the study: Compared with non-Tr1 cells, Tr1 cells had a TCR repertoire that was more restricted, a finding the study read as clonal expansion induced by alloantigen.

The chain is made from TRBV5-1 and TRBJ2-4, and 7 junction bases match TRBD1. The TCR sequence derives from a human donor in good health. The sequenced sample was cultured non-Tr1 T cells, either the whole culture or a sorted T cell fraction (not recorded which). This specimen's cell subset or site label, interpreted: non-Tr1 population from the T-allo10 product. The DNA sequence reads TGCGCCAGCAGCCAGGGACAGAGTCTAGCCAAAAACATTCAGTACTTC. This is translated as CASSQGQSLAKNIQYF.